Many counts were recorded for the clone carrying this TCR beta chain. The entry originates in a study of human T cells and chemical hapten exposure. TCRdb processed the RACE reads anew with MiXCR; each CDR3 protein has one entry. The sample has around 380,000 distinct CDR3 sequences, nearly 5% seen once; the top ten hold approximately 2.3%. Time point denoted: patch test 1, 2 weeks after DPC sensitization. Treatment of the sample: therapeutic diphenylcyclopropenone sensitization with weekly scalp DPC. Sample: whole blood, taken in connection with sensitization to the hapten diphenylcyclopropenone (DPC). The clonotype was recovered from a woman in her forties or fifties with alopecia areata. Some clones in this sample may be carry-over from other donors' samples.

CDR3 DNA sequence: TGTGCCAGCTTCAGGACAGGGAGGAACTATGGCTACACCTTC. It encodes CASFRTGRNYGYTF. This chain joins TRBV2 and TRBJ1-2, with 8 bases matching TRBD1. After removal of 8 bases from V and 2 bases from J, the junction contained 7 bases not matched to a gene. CDR1 SNHLY and CDR2 FYNNEI come from the germline V gene. The CDR3 runs to 14 residues.